The 24 T cell receptor beta chains listed next were all sequenced from one sample in a study of cytomegalovirus exposure and HLA in healthy donors. Libraries were prepared by immunoSEQ multiplex PCR; TCRdb keeps only in-frame clonotypes and omits some of them. The table shows 200,000 to 250,000 clones, with roughly 84% occurring only once. Sequencing used PBMCs. These receptor sequences come from a woman under 40 in good health and CMV-seropositive.

The chain combines TRBV27 with TRBJ1-4; 8 nucleotides agree with TRBD1. Germline values: CDR1 MNHEY, CDR2 SMNVEV (reference sequence). V lost 8 bases to trimming and J lost 8 bases; unmatched junction nucleotides: 7. This CDR3 contains 13 residues. The chain's CDR3 is CASGIQGGEKLFF. DNA of the CDR3: TGTGCCAGCGGAATACAGGGGGGCGAAAAACTGTTTTTT.

This clone is a singleton in its sample. The J gene is TRBJ2-7, the V gene TRBV11-2; 12 bases line up with TRBD2. The CDR3 loop spans 14 amino acids. V shed 2 bases, J shed 4 bases, and the junction held 0 bases outside the gene matches. The germline CDR1 and CDR2 sequences are SGHAT and FQNNGV. CDR3 loop: CASSLTSGRYEQYF. CDR3 in DNA: TGTGCCAGCAGCTTAACTAGCGGGAGGTACGAGCAGTACTTC. The whole variable domain, filled in from reference TRBV11-2 and TRBJ2-7, reads EAGVAQSPRYKIIEKRQSVAFWCNPISGHATLYWYQQILGQGPKLLIQFQNNGVVDDSQLPKDRFSAERLKGVDSTLKIQPAKLEDSAVYLCASSLTSGRYEQYFGPGTRLTVT.

This clone was counted between two and nine times. The chain joins TRBV30 to TRBJ1-2; 7 bases agree with TRBD1. CDR3 length: 11 amino acids. The V gene's germline CDR1 is GTSNPN and CDR2 SVGIG (reference sequence). J gave up 6 bases and V 4 bases, and 2 bases lay outside the gene matches. CDR3 DNA: TGTGCCTGGACAGGGGGAGATGGCTACACCTTC. Its protein product is CAWTGGDGYTF. The variable domain in full, with the rest retrieved from reference TRBV30 and TRBJ1-2, is SQTIHQWPATLVQPVGSPLSLECTVEGTSNPNLYWYRQAAGRGLQLLFYSVGIGQISSEVPQNLSASRPQDRQFILSSKKLLLSDSGFYLCAWTGGDGYTFGSGTRLTVV.

The CDR3 region has the DNA TGCGCCAGCAGCACGGGACAGGCTAGCCAAGAGACCCAGTACTTC. Its translation: CASSTGQASQETQYF. The V and J genes are TRBV5-1 and TRBJ2-5; 8 nucleotides agree with TRBD1. The CDR3 is 15 amino acids. The V and J ends lost 4 bases and 1 base, in that order; junction bases with no gene match: 6. Germline V gene data show CDR1 as SGHRS and CDR2 as YFSETQ.

The V gene is TRBV2, the J gene TRBJ2-6; no firm D call. With 4 bases removed from V and 3 bases from J, the gap between germline ends came to 7 bases. In germline, CDR1 is SNHLY, CDR2 FYNNEI. The CDR3 is 14 residues long. This CDR3 reads CASSVGGGANVLTF. The CDR3, as DNA: TGTGCCAGCAGTGTGGGTGGTGGGGCCAACGTCCTGACTTTC.

V usage is TRBV28 and J usage is TRBJ1-4; no clear D. The length of the CDR3 is 15 residues. Germline V lookup: CDR1 MDHEN, CDR2 SYDVKM. Trimming shortened V by 5 bases and J by 8 bases, and 18 bases separated the two germline ends. CDR3 residues: CASSPGRGWGEKLFF. Written as DNA, the CDR3 is TGTGCCAGCAGTCCCGGCCGAGGGTGGGGAGAAAAACTGTTTTTT.

This clone has a single count. The chain combines TRBV30 with TRBJ2-7, with 9 positions matching TRBD1. Germline assignment: CDR1 GTSNPN and CDR2 SVGIG (reference sequence). V lost 2 bases and J lost 3; bases outside the gene matches: 5. The CDR3 runs to 14 residues. CDR3 in DNA: TGTGCCTGGAGTTCCGGGACAGGGATCTACGAGCAGTACTTC. Protein: CAWSSGTGIYEQYF.

V gene TRBV5-1 combines with J gene TRBJ2-7; TRBD1 agrees at 7 bases. V shed 4 bases and J 4 bases; nucleotides not matched to a gene: 11. Germline CDR1 reads SGHRS; CDR2 reads YFSETQ. The CDR3 length is 15 residues. CDR3 sequence: CASSAAGTDKYEQYF. The CDR3 DNA sequence: TGCGCCAGCAGCGCAGCCGGGACAGACAAATACGAGCAGTACTTC.

The J gene is TRBJ1-1, the V gene TRBV6-6; possible D gene TRBD1, 5 bases. Trimming took off 2 bases at V and 4 bases at J, with 11 bases between the two ends. Germline assignment: CDR1 MNHNY and CDR2 SVGAGI (reference sequence). The CDR3 runs 14 residues. The CDR3 sequence: CASSYGAGTTEAFF. The DNA for the CDR3 is TGTGCCAGCAGTTACGGTGCTGGGACCACTGAAGCTTTCTTT.

The chain has TRBV18 and TRBJ2-1; 15 bases fit TRBD2. The CDR3 covers 16 residues. Unmatched junction bases numbered 3, after V lost 6 bases and J lost 3 bases. Germline-derived CDR1 and CDR2 are KGHSH and LQKENI. The DNA of the CDR3 is TGTGCCAGCTCGGGGACTAGCGGGAGGTTCTACAATGAGCAGTTCTTC. This translates into CASSGTSGRFYNEQFF.

The chain recombines TRBV18 with TRBJ2-7, with D maybe TRBD1 (5 bases). This CDR3 contains 14 residues. Trimming pared 3 bases from V and 4 bases from J, leaving 13 bases between. CDR1 and CDR2 from the germline V gene are KGHSH and LQKENI. The CDR3 protein is CASSPGPPGYEQYF. The CDR3, as DNA: TGTGCCAGCTCACCCGGGCCCCCAGGGTACGAGCAGTACTTC.

J is TRBJ2-5 and V is TRBV2; the match to TRBD1 covers 8 bases. Unmatched junction bases numbered 3, after V lost 6 bases and J lost 3 bases. The germline gives CDR1 SNHLY, CDR2 FYNNEI. The CDR3 has 13 residues. This chain's CDR3 is CASRVTGEETQYF. The CDR3 coding sequence is TGTGCCAGCAGGGTGACAGGGGAAGAGACCCAGTACTTC.

A note on this clone: The sample contains more than one DNA sequence encoding this CDR3. The J gene is TRBJ2-7, the V gene TRBV5-1; TRBD2 is a possible D gene (7 bases). Germline CDR1 is SGHRS and CDR2 is YFSETQ. V was clipped by 0 bases and J by 2 bases, with 12 bases between them. The CDR3 contains 15 residues. DNA for the CDR3: TGCGCCAGCAGCTTGGCCGGGGGGCTCGCCTACGAGCAGTACTTC. This gives the protein CASSLAGGLAYEQYF.

The chain is built from TRBV7-2 and TRBJ2-7; D not resolved. Looked up from germline, CDR1 is SGHTA and CDR2 is FQGNSA. The CDR3 has 14 residues. V shed 4 bases and J shed 1 base, with 11 bases lying between them. CDR3 bases: TGTGCCAGCAGCTGGACGCGCGGATCCTACGAGCAGTACTTC. It yields the protein CASSWTRGSYEQYF.

Worth noting for this clone: Other DNA variants within this sample encode the same CDR3. The chain employs TRBV11-2 and TRBJ2-7, with TRBD2 matching over 7 bases. V shed 3 bases, J shed 0 bases, and the junction held 2 bases outside the gene matches. Germline V gene sequence: CDR1 SGHAT, CDR2 FQNNGV. The CDR3 spans 14 residues. The CDR3 sequence: CASSLGGSSYEQYF. The CDR3, as DNA: TGTGCCAGCAGCTTGGGGGGGTCCTCCTACGAGCAGTACTTC.

The chain couples TRBV27 to TRBJ2-3; possible D gene TRBD2, 7 bases. Germline CDR1 MNHEY, CDR2 SMNVEV (reference sequence). The CDR3 is 18 amino acids. Trimming removed 3 bases at V and 0 bases at J, with 19 bases between. DNA for the CDR3: TGTGCCAGCAGTTTCCGAACCCGGGCGGGGGCTAGCACAGATACGCAGTATTTT. This codes for CASSFRTRAGASTDTQYF.

This chain uses TRBV9 with TRBJ2-5, with 8 nucleotides matching TRBD2. Per germline, CDR1 SGDLS and CDR2 YYNGEE. V lost 3 bases to trimming and J lost 4 bases; unmatched junction nucleotides: 20. The CDR3 extends over 19 amino acids. Here the CDR3 DNA reads TGTGCCAGCAGCGGGATACGGCAGGGACCGCGGGGGGATCTAGAGACCCAGTACTTC. The encoded protein is CASSGIRQGPRGDLETQYF.

This chain joins TRBV4-1 and TRBJ1-2, with D possibly matching TRBD1 (5 bases). Trimming took off 0 bases at V and 0 bases at J, with 14 bases between the two ends. Germline V gene data show CDR1 as MGHRA and CDR2 as YSYEKL. CDR3 length: 17 residues. The CDR3 DNA is TGCGCCAGCAGCCAAGATGGTTTGACAGCTACTAACTATGGCTACACCTTC. Encoded protein: CASSQDGLTATNYGYTF.

This clone has only a few counts. The rearrangement uses TRBV6-5 and TRBJ1-1, with TRBD1 as a possible D gene (5 bases). Per germline, CDR1 MNHEY and CDR2 SVGAGI. This CDR3 region has 13 residues. Trimming shortened V by 6 bases and J by 3 bases, and 11 bases separated the two germline ends. This CDR3 reads CASRVTVYTEAFF. For the CDR3, the DNA is TGTGCCAGCAGAGTGACAGTATACACTGAAGCTTTCTTT.

This chain uses TRBV9 with TRBJ2-3; TRBD2 agrees at 10 bases. The J segment lost 5 bases and the V segment lost 0 bases, leaving 9 bases of the junction unmatched. The CDR3 sequence is 17 residues long. The germline gives CDR1 SGDLS, CDR2 YYNGEE. The CDR3 DNA sequence: TGTGCCAGCAGCGTAGGGTTCCTAGCGGGAGCTGGAGATACGCAGTATTTT. It translates to CASSVGFLAGAGDTQYF.

This clone was seen ten or more times. The identical CDR3 is also encoded by other nucleotide sequences in the sample. The J gene is TRBJ1-2, the V gene TRBV11-2, with 10 bases aligning to TRBD1. CDR3 length equals 13 residues. From germline, CDR1 is SGHAT and CDR2 FQNNGV. The V segment lost 3 bases and the J segment 8 bases; nucleotides outside the gene matches: 3. The chain's CDR3 is CASSLDRGRGYTF. CDR3 DNA sequence: TGTGCCAGCAGCTTGGACAGGGGGAGAGGCTACACCTTC.

V and J are TRBV29-1 and TRBJ2-7; D perhaps matches TRBD1 (6 bases). This CDR3 region has 12 residues. Trimming cost V 3 bases and J 3 bases, with 9 bases left between them. Germline CDR1 is SQVTM and CDR2 is ANQGSEA. For the CDR3, the DNA is TGCAGCGTTGAGGACAGCGACTACGAGCAGTACTTC. This sequence encodes CSVEDSDYEQYF.

This chain joins TRBV6-5 and TRBJ2-3; D is undetermined. Germline values: CDR1 MNHEY, CDR2 SVGAGI. Trimming took off 4 bases at V and 6 bases at J, with 17 bases between the two ends. This CDR3 region has 15 residues. CDR3 sequence: CASSSNPFDIDTQYF. As DNA, the CDR3 is TGTGCCAGCAGTTCAAACCCCTTTGACATCGATACGCAGTATTTT.

This clone was counted only a few times. This rearrangement joins TRBV19 to TRBJ1-2; D gene unclear. CDR3 size: 15 residues. V gave up 9 bases and J gave up 6 bases, with 23 bases separating them. CDR1 and CDR2 from the germline V gene are LNHDA and SQIVND (reference sequence). The CDR3 bases are TGTGCCAGCGCATTTAGCCAAACCAACTCTCATGGCTACACCTTC. Translated: CASAFSQTNSHGYTF. The full variable domain, completed using reference TRBV19 and TRBJ1-2, is DGGITQSPKYLFRKEGQNVTLSCEQNLNHDAMYWYRQDPGQGLRLIYYSQIVNDFQKGDIAEGYSVSREKKESFPLTVTSAQKNPTAFYLCASAFSQTNSHGYTFGSGTRLTVV.